These T cell receptor beta chains were read from a single sample in a study of T cell responses to AZD1222 COVID-19 vaccine. Some clones are missing from TCRdb's copy, which holds only in-frame ones; the method was immunoSEQ multiplex PCR. The sample lists more than 85,000 clones; less than 95% were seen once. Sample: peripheral blood, taken on day 0 of AZD1222 vaccination. Every receptor here comes from an adult in good health. Both conserved end residues are part of each CDR3. A D gene is named only where the DNA matches it firmly. Not all rows give a size; the values are once, few, many and, for expanded clones, a class.

cdr3_aa cdr3_nt v_call d_call j_call clone_size
CASTTGYNYGYTF TGTGCCAGCACGACAGGGTATAACTATGGCTACACCTTC TRBV28 TRBD1 TRBJ1-2 NA
CSVEIRASYNEQFF TGCAGCGTCGAAATTCGGGCTAGTTACAATGAGCAGTTCTTC TRBV29-1 NA TRBJ2-1 NA
CSVEEGSSGNTIYF TGCAGCGTTGAAGAGGGCTCCTCTGGAAACACCATATATTTT TRBV29-1 NA TRBJ1-3 NA
CASSLEAGLGQETQYF TGTGCCAGCAGTTTAGAGGCAGGGTTAGGTCAAGAGACCCAGTACTTC TRBV28 NA TRBJ2-5 NA
CASSESNSPLHF TGCGCCAGCAGTGAGTCAAATTCACCCCTCCACTTT TRBV10-2 NA TRBJ1-6 NA
CAIRAGTGAGNTIYF TGTGCCATCAGGGCCGGGACAGGGGCTGGAAACACCATATATTTT TRBV10-3 TRBD1 TRBJ1-3 few
CASRGTSSSYEQYF TGCGCCAGCAGAGGGACCTCTAGCTCCTACGAGCAGTACTTC TRBV10-2 NA TRBJ2-7 NA
CASSFHSGNYEQYF TGTGCCAGCAGTTTTCATTCGGGAAACTACGAGCAGTACTTC TRBV28 NA TRBJ2-7 NA
CASSTGQANSPLHF TGCGCCAGCAGCACAGGACAGGCAAATTCACCCCTCCACTTT TRBV5-1 TRBD1 TRBJ1-6 NA
CASSTWTELHSNQPQHF TGTGCCAGCAGCACCTGGACAGAACTCCATAGCAATCAGCCCCAGCATTTT TRBV5-8 NA TRBJ1-5 NA
CAWSRSDTDTQYF TGTGCCTGGAGTAGGTCAGACACAGATACGCAGTATTTT TRBV30 NA TRBJ2-3 NA
CASSQGQGPLGLSGNTIYF TGTGCCAGCAGCCAAGGACAGGGGCCCCTGGGCCTATCTGGAAACACCATATATTTT TRBV3-1/TRBV3-2 TRBD1 TRBJ1-3 NA
CASSPRTSWGNEQFF TGTGCCAGCAGTCCTCGGACTAGCTGGGGTAATGAGCAGTTCTTC TRBV28 TRBD2 TRBJ2-1 NA
CASSRKLEQYF TGTGCCAGCAGTCGAAAGTTGGAGCAGTACTTC TRBV12-3/TRBV12-4 NA TRBJ2-7 NA
CASSLEYRNNEQFF TGTGCCAGCAGCTTAGAATACAGAAACAATGAGCAGTTCTTC TRBV11-3 NA TRBJ2-1 few
CASSFRSQQPQHF TGTGCCAGCAGCTTCAGGAGCCAACAGCCCCAGCATTTT TRBV7-2 NA TRBJ1-5 NA
CASRLQIYNSPLHF TGTGCCAGCAGGCTGCAGATTTATAATTCACCCCTCCACTTT TRBV27 NA TRBJ1-6 once
CASSRRTGGETQYF TGTGCCAGCAGTCGTAGGACAGGGGGGGAGACCCAGTACTTC TRBV3-1/TRBV3-2 TRBD1 TRBJ2-5 NA
CASRTGEKGYTF TGTGCCAGCAGGACAGGGGAAAAAGGCTACACCTTC TRBV6-5 TRBD1 TRBJ1-2 NA
CASSLVTGGLYEQYF TGTGCCAGCAGCTTGGTGACAGGGGGTCTCTACGAGCAGTACTTC TRBV7-9 TRBD1 TRBJ2-7 NA
CASSPGARPLHF TGTGCCAGCAGCCCCGGCGCGAGACCCCTCCACTTT TRBV6-5 NA TRBJ1-6 NA
CASSLEPGGLSGNTIYF TGTGCCAGCAGCTTGGAACCAGGGGGCCTCTCTGGAAACACCATATATTTT TRBV5-5 TRBD1 TRBJ1-3 NA
CASSLAKNTGELFF TGTGCCAGCAGCTTAGCCAAGAACACCGGGGAGCTGTTTTTT TRBV7-9 NA TRBJ2-2 NA
CASSYPPARTVANTEAFF TGTGCCAGCAGTTACCCGCCCGCTCGAACAGTTGCGAACACTGAAGCTTTCTTT TRBV6-2/TRBV6-3 NA TRBJ1-1 NA
CATSRSGLRTDTQYF TGTGCCACCAGCAGATCCGGACTGCGCACAGATACGCAGTATTTT TRBV15 NA TRBJ2-3 NA
CASSPRRTKILDGTYEQYF TGTGCCAGCAGTCCCCGAAGGACAAAGATTTTGGACGGAACCTACGAGCAGTACTTC TRBV6-6 NA TRBJ2-7 few
CASSWGRNSATGELFF TGTGCCAGTAGTTGGGGCAGGAATAGTGCCACCGGGGAGCTGTTTTTT TRBV19 NA TRBJ2-2 NA
CASSRQGAVTGELFF TGTGCCAGCAGCCGACAGGGGGCGGTCACCGGGGAGCTGTTTTTT TRBV27 TRBD1 TRBJ2-2 NA
CASTPYRGENTEAFF TGTGCCAGCACCCCGTACAGGGGGGAGAACACTGAAGCTTTCTTT TRBV7-9 TRBD1 TRBJ1-1 NA
CATSDLPDTQYF TGTGCCACCAGTGATTTGCCAGATACGCAGTATTTT TRBV24-1 NA TRBJ2-3 NA
CASSLRLKTRYNEQFF TGTGCCAGCAGCTTAAGACTAAAGACACGCTACAATGAGCAGTTCTTC TRBV7-9 NA TRBJ2-1 NA
CASSLVGTLYNEQFF TGTGCCAGCAGTTTAGTTGGGACTTTGTACAATGAGCAGTTCTTC TRBV27 NA TRBJ2-1 once
CASSSQEYSNQPQHF TGTGCCAGCAGTTCACAGGAATATAGCAATCAGCCCCAGCATTTT TRBV27 NA TRBJ1-5 once
CASSLARVGYTF TGTGCCAGCAGCCTAGCCCGGGTTGGCTACACCTTC TRBV12-3/TRBV12-4 NA TRBJ1-2 NA
CASSGGDGSLSGNTIYF TGTGCCAGCAGCGGAGGGGACGGAAGCCTCTCTGGAAACACCATATATTTT TRBV5-4 NA TRBJ1-3 NA